This T cell receptor beta chain was obtained from a study of radiotherapy plus CTLA-4 blockade in lung cancer (dated by TCRdb to between 2018 and 2020). For the wider study: Objective responses were observed in 15% to 20% of enrolled patients, and disease control was achieved in roughly 30%. What the authors observed across the whole study: After treatment with radiotherapy and ipilimumab, TCR clones that originated in tumors expanded in peripheral blood. Early dynamic changes in blood T cell clones, together with increased serum interferon-beta after radiation, were reported as the strongest predictors of response.

The germline V gene encodes CDR1 LGHNA and CDR2 YSLEER. The junction shows trimming of 1 base on V and 3 bases on J, plus 12 bases between the germline ends. Including the terminal cysteine and phenylalanine, the CDR3 comprises 15 residues. Of the read, only the CDR3 DNA is kept; its 45 bases are in frame from base 1. The study tested focal radiation therapy combined with CTLA-4 blockade (ipilimumab) in patients with chemo-refractory metastatic non-small-cell lung cancer. Library creation used the immunoSEQ multiplex PCR assay. The clones in this table, taken by TCRdb from immuneACCESS, are in-frame only. Not every clone is retained; where verified, under half of the shortfall comes from an unresolved V gene, and the cause of the rest is unknown. The table for this sample lists tens of thousands of clones; 70% to 90% of them were counted only once. The ten biggest clones cover over 15% of the sample.

With regard to this clone: Its recognized antigen is unknown. Base qualities are not at hand, and no much larger clone is one base apart.

The rearranged segments are TRBV4-3 and TRBJ1-2; the D gene identity is not certain. The sequence came from a human donor with non-small cell lung cancer that progressed on radiotherapy plus ipilimumab. The source was peripheral blood, collected from a patient treated with radiotherapy plus ipilimumab. The nucleotides read TGCGCCAGCAGCCAAGTGCCAGCCGAATACTATGGCTACACCTTC. Its protein product is CASSQVPAEYYGYTF.